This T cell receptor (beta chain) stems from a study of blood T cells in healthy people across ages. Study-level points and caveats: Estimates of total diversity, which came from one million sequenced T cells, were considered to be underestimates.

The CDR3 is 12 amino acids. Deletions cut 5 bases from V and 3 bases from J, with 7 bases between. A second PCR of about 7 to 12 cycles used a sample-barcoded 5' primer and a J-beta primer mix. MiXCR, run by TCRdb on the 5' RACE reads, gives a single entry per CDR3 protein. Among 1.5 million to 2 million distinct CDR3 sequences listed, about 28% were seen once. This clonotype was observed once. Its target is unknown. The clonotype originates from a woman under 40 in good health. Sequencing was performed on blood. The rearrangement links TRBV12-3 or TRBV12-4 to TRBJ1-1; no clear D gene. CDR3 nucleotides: TGTGCCAGCAGTATGGTTGACACTGAAGCTTTCTTT. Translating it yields CASSMVDTEAFF.